Each of the 22 T cell receptor beta chains below was sequenced from the same sample in a study of blood T cell repertoires in COVID-19. The protocol was immunoSEQ multiplex PCR, while the TCRdb copy is restricted to in-frame clones and leaves out a portion. Here the sample spans 150,000 to 200,000 clones, roughly 84% being singletons. Sequencing was done on a sample of PBMCs or T cells enriched from blood (not recorded which). The receptors stem from a man in his sixties or seventies who had been exposed to COVID-19.

This chain connects TRBV2 to TRBJ2-3; 7 nucleotides align to TRBD2. J gave up 2 bases and V 5 bases, and 7 bases lay outside the gene matches. Germline V gene lookup returns CDR1 SNHLY and CDR2 FYNNEI. The CDR3 has 15 residues. In DNA, the CDR3 is TGTGCCAGCAGTCAAGGACTAGTGCACACAGATACGCAGTATTTT. Translated, it gives CASSQGLVHTDTQYF.

The CDR3 DNA sequence: TGTGCCACCAGTGAAGGAACAGTAAGATATGGCTACACCTTC. The encoded protein is CATSEGTVRYGYTF. V usage is TRBV24-1 and J usage is TRBJ1-2; D unclear. CDR1 and CDR2 from the germline V gene are KGHDR and SFDVKD. Trimming shortened V by 4 bases and J by 5 bases, and 13 bases separated the two germline ends. CDR3 length equals 14 residues.

The chain carries TRBV29-1 and TRBJ2-3, with D hard to call. The CDR3 sequence is 12 residues long. V lost 6 bases, J lost 6 bases, and 13 bases lay in between. The V gene's germline CDR1 is SQVTM and CDR2 ANQGSEA. In DNA form, the CDR3 reads TGCAGCGTCCGGGTGGCCTCGGATACGCAGTATTTT. It translates to CSVRVASDTQYF.

The rearrangement joins TRBV12-3 or TRBV12-4 to TRBJ1-2, with 7 nucleotides matching TRBD1. Trimming cost V 5 bases and J 5 bases; bases outside gene matches: 2. The CDR3 length is 12 residues. CDR3 protein: CASSHRGYGYTF. The CDR3 DNA reads as TGTGCCAGCAGTCACAGGGGATATGGCTACACCTTC.

The chain employs TRBV6-2 or TRBV6-3 and TRBJ1-4; D unclear. Germline V CDR1 and CDR2: MNHEY, SVGEGT. Trimming took off 5 bases at V and 9 bases at J, with 13 bases between the two ends. This CDR3 comprises 13 residues. CDR3 DNA: TGTGCCAGCAGTAACGGGCGGGAGAAAAAACTGTTTTTT. Residues: CASSNGREKKLFF.

The chain employs TRBV12-3 or TRBV12-4 and TRBJ1-2; D is unresolved. V was clipped by 3 bases and J by 7 bases, with 9 bases between them. CDR3 length equals 12 residues. Written as DNA, the CDR3 is TGTGCCAGCAGTTTTAGTAAGTCTGGCTACACCTTC. Translation gives CASSFSKSGYTF.

The chain combines TRBV2 with TRBJ2-1; 8 positions agree with TRBD1. V trimming: 6 bases; J trimming: 4 bases; junction bases outside the gene matches: 17. Per the germline V gene, CDR1 is SNHLY and CDR2 is FYNNEI. This CDR3 has 18 amino acids. CDR3 nucleotide sequence: TGTGCCAGCAGGTACCCGGGACAGGAGATCTTAGGGTACAATGAGCAGTTCTTC. Translated: CASRYPGQEILGYNEQFF.

The chain joins TRBV9 to TRBJ2-7; the match to TRBD2 covers 8 bases. Germline V gene sequence: CDR1 SGDLS, CDR2 YYNGEE. The CDR3 runs to 16 residues. Trimming at V came to 5 bases and at J to 3 bases, leaving 13 bases not matched to a gene. CDR3 sequence (DNA): TGTGCCAGCAGTGTCAGCGGGAGCAATCGGGACTACGAGCAGTACTTC. It codes for CASSVSGSNRDYEQYF.

This clone was counted once. The chain is built from TRBV6-5 and TRBJ1-6; 11 positions agree with TRBD1. Germline CDR1 reads MNHEY; CDR2 reads SVGAGI. V shed 5 bases and J 6 bases; nucleotides not matched to a gene: 3. The CDR3 length is 15 residues. The CDR3 is CASSPGTGGNSPLHF. DNA for the CDR3: TGTGCCAGCAGTCCAGGGACAGGGGGTAATTCACCCCTCCACTTT.

This sequence joins TRBV5-1 and TRBJ1-5, with a possible D match to TRBD1 (5 bases). This CDR3 comprises 15 residues. CDR1 and CDR2 from the germline V gene are SGHRS and YFSETQ. Trimming removed 2 bases at V and 1 base at J, with 10 bases between. CDR3 DNA: TGCGCCAGCAGCTTAAAAGGGGAAAGCAATCAGCCCCAGCATTTT. Translated: CASSLKGESNQPQHF.

The chain combines TRBV12-3 or TRBV12-4 with TRBJ1-2; no firm D call. The V end was cut by 3 bases, the J end by 7 bases, with 9 bases between. The CDR3 runs to 12 residues. CDR3 sequence: CASSFTTSGYTF. Here the CDR3 DNA reads TGTGCCAGCAGTTTCACTACATCTGGCTACACCTTC.

The genes are TRBV5-1 and TRBJ1-1; D is uncertain. Trimming cost V 0 bases and J 0 bases, with 6 bases left between them. The CDR3 totals 14 residues. Germline V gene sequence: CDR1 SGHRS, CDR2 YFSETQ. This chain's CDR3 is CASSLGGVNTEAFF. CDR3 DNA sequence: TGCGCCAGCAGCTTGGGAGGTGTGAACACTGAAGCTTTCTTT.

The chain recombines TRBV30 with TRBJ1-2, with a possible D match to TRBD1 (6 bases). CDR3 length: 13 residues. The germline V and J ends were trimmed by 5 bases and 6 bases, with 16 bases remaining between them. Germline V gives CDR1 GTSNPN, CDR2 SVGIG (reference sequence). The CDR3: CAWGTQGRDGYTF. The CDR3 nucleotides read TGTGCCTGGGGAACACAGGGTAGGGATGGCTACACCTTC.

This sequence joins TRBV3-1 (or the pseudogene TRBV3-2) and TRBJ1-1, with no clear D. V lost 4 bases, J lost 11 bases, and 11 bases lay in between. Germline V CDR1 and CDR2: LGHDT, YNNKEL (reference sequence). The CDR3 is 11 amino acids. CDR3 in amino acids: CASSRRFWAFF. The DNA for the CDR3 is TGTGCCAGCAGCCGCCGGTTTTGGGCTTTCTTT.

This chain joins TRBV30 and TRBJ1-2; D call uncertain. The V end was cut by 3 bases, the J end by 4 bases, with 9 bases between. The length of the CDR3 is 12 residues. Per the germline V gene, CDR1 is GTSNPN and CDR2 is SVGIG (reference sequence). CDR3 in DNA: TGTGCCTGGAGCGCCGGGAGCTATGGCTACACCTTC. Its translation is CAWSAGSYGYTF.

This clone was seen more than once but under ten times. The rearrangement joins TRBV28 to TRBJ2-7; the match to TRBD1 covers 7 bases. Trimming removed 6 bases from V and 2 bases from J; junction bases left unmatched: 7. This CDR3 is 14 amino acids long. Germline values: CDR1 MDHEN, CDR2 SYDVKM. The CDR3 reads CASRRYRGPYEQYF. In DNA, the CDR3 is TGTGCCAGCAGGAGGTACAGGGGACCCTACGAGCAGTACTTC. Filled out from reference TRBV28 and TRBJ2-7, the complete variable domain reads DVKVTQSSRYLVKRTGEKVFLECVQDMDHENMFWYRQDPGLGLRLIYFSYDVKMKEKGDIPEGYSVSREKKERFSLILESASTNQTSMYLCASRRYRGPYEQYFGPGTRLTVT.

This clone is a singleton in its sample. The rearrangement joins TRBV2 to TRBJ2-1, with D unresolved. The CDR3 loop spans 11 amino acids. V gave up 10 bases and J gave up 4 bases, with 8 bases separating them. CDR1 and CDR2 from the germline V gene are SNHLY and FYNNEI. The CDR3 reads CANAIYNEQFF. In DNA, the CDR3 is TGTGCCAACGCGATATACAATGAGCAGTTCTTC.

This clone showed up just once. The genes are TRBV4-2 and TRBJ2-1; 14 bases are a match to TRBD2. The CDR3 totals 16 residues. Germline CDR1 is LGHNA and CDR2 is YNFKEQ. The ends lost 1 base at V and 8 bases at J; junction bases unmatched: 4. The CDR3, as DNA: TGTGCCAGCAGCCAAGGGACGACTAGCGGGGGGGATGAGCAGTTCTTC. Its translation is CASSQGTTSGGDEQFF.

The rearrangement links TRBV19 to TRBJ1-4; 12 bases align to TRBD1. The CDR3 contains 13 residues. Germline V gives CDR1 LNHDA, CDR2 SQIVND (reference sequence). Trimming cost V 8 bases and J 8 bases; bases outside gene matches: 3. CDR3: CASRDRGLEKLFF. The CDR3 DNA follows: TGTGCCAGTCGGGACAGGGGGCTGGAAAAACTGTTTTTT. Complete variable domain (other parts from reference TRBV19 and TRBJ1-4): DGGITQSPKYLFRKEGQNVTLSCEQNLNHDAMYWYRQDPGQGLRLIYYSQIVNDFQKGDIAEGYSVSREKKESFPLTVTSAQKNPTAFYLCASRDRGLEKLFFGSGTQLSVL.

The sample holds a few counts of this clone. The V and J genes are TRBV19 and TRBJ1-1; 9 bases fit TRBD1. Trimming removed 1 base from V and 5 bases from J; junction bases left unmatched: 8. The CDR3 runs to 16 residues. The germline CDR1 and CDR2 sequences are LNHDA and SQIVND (reference sequence). The CDR3 sequence is CASSIGPGQGYTEAFF. Written as DNA, the CDR3 is TGTGCCAGTAGTATAGGCCCGGGACAGGGTTATACTGAAGCTTTCTTT.

This sequence joins TRBV19 and TRBJ2-7; 8 nucleotides match TRBD1. This CDR3 spans 14 amino acids. The germline CDR1 and CDR2 sequences are LNHDA and SQIVND (reference sequence). With V trimmed by 6 bases and J by 2 bases, 6 bases remained unmatched. This CDR3 is CASRSRQGPYEQYF. The CDR3 DNA reads TGTGCCAGTAGATCGAGACAGGGGCCCTACGAGCAGTACTTC.

The chain is built from TRBV29-1 and TRBJ2-3; D may be TRBD2 (5 bases). This CDR3 contains 15 residues. V lost 7 bases, J lost 0 bases, and 17 bases lay in between. In germline, CDR1 is SQVTM, CDR2 ANQGSEA. The CDR3 protein is CSARMTTRSTDTQYF. The CDR3 bases are TGCAGCGCGCGAATGACTACACGTAGCACAGATACGCAGTATTTT.